These 28 T cell receptor beta chains were sequenced from one sample in a study of blood T cells in healthy people across ages (dated by TCRdb to the mid-2010s). Library preparation employed 5' RACE. Sequenced on an Illumina HiSeq 2500. A second PCR of about 6 to 11 cycles was performed with a sample-barcoded 5' primer and a J-beta primer mix. Using fastp trimming at Q25 and MiXCR clonotype assembly, TCRdb reanalyzed the public sequencing data and kept in-frame beta chains. Each entry is one CDR3 protein sequence, shown with its most common DNA and genes. A total of some 900,000 distinct CDR3 sequences appear in this sample, 40% to 60% of them only once. The biggest ten clones account for roughly an eighth of the sample. The sample taken for sequencing was blood. These receptors were obtained from a man aged 30 to 39 in good health.

This clonotype was recorded a few times. The rearrangement joins TRBV6-6 to TRBJ2-7, with D possibly TRBD1 on 5 matching bases. Germline loops: CDR1 MNHNY, CDR2 SVGAGI (reference sequence). The CDR3 spans 13 residues. Trimming cost V 7 bases and J 4 bases, with 14 bases left between them. As DNA, the CDR3 is TGTGCCAGCACCCTCCTCGACAGTTACGAGCAGTACTTC. Encoded protein: CASTLLDSYEQYF.

This clonotype was counted between two and nine times. This chain joins TRBV5-5 and TRBJ2-7, with 8 bases matching TRBD1. V lost 4 bases and J lost 2; bases outside the gene matches: 5. The CDR3 has 14 residues. Germline V gene data show CDR1 as SGHKS and CDR2 as YYEKEE (reference sequence). The CDR3 spells CASSPLQGAYEQYF. The CDR3 DNA sequence: TGTGCCAGCAGCCCCTTACAGGGGGCCTACGAGCAGTACTTC.

The chain carries TRBV11-1 and TRBJ2-5, with 8 bases lining up with TRBD1. The CDR3 sequence is 15 residues long. The junction had 8 bases not matched to a gene; V was cut back by 1 base and J by 7 bases. Germline V lookup: CDR1 SGHAT, CDR2 FQDESV (reference sequence). DNA for the CDR3: TGTGCCAGCAGCTTAGTAGGACAGGGTTCGGCGACCCAGTACTTC. It translates to CASSLVGQGSATQYF.

The table lists this clonotype with many counts. The chain carries TRBV7-2 and TRBJ2-3; 8 nucleotides agree with TRBD2. Germline V lookup: CDR1 SGHTA, CDR2 FQGNSA. The CDR3 runs to 13 residues. The ends lost 6 bases at V and 6 bases at J; junction bases unmatched: 5. CDR3 nucleotide sequence: TGTGCCAGCAGTTTCCGGGGGGGGGATACGCAGTATTTT. Translation gives CASSFRGGDTQYF.

The chain is built from TRBV12-3 or TRBV12-4 and TRBJ1-2; TRBD1 might be the D (5 bases). The V end lost 5 bases, the J end lost 3 bases, and 13 bases lay between the germline ends. This CDR3 has 14 amino acids. CDR3 nucleotide sequence: TGTGCCAGCAGTCCGTGGACATCGGACTATGGCTACACCTTC. This codes for CASSPWTSDYGYTF.

The rearrangement links TRBV10-3 to TRBJ2-7; TRBD2 is a possible D gene (7 bases). V was clipped by 3 bases and J by 0 bases, with 12 bases between them. Germline-derived CDR1 and CDR2 are ENHRY and SYGVKD. CDR3 length: 15 residues. The DNA of the CDR3 is TGTGCCATCAGTGACCTGGCGGGGGCCTCCTACGAGCAGTACTTC. This codes for CAISDLAGASYEQYF.

V usage is TRBV9 and J usage is TRBJ1-2; D not certain. The CDR3 loop spans 14 amino acids. The V gene's germline CDR1 is SGDLS and CDR2 YYNGEE. V gave up 4 bases and J gave up 8 bases, with 18 bases separating them. In nucleotides, the CDR3 is TGTGCCAGCAGCCCTAGAGTCTACCCGGGGGGCTACACCTTC. Residues: CASSPRVYPGGYTF.

This clonotype showed up just a few times. The rearrangement joins TRBV4-1 to TRBJ2-5; 8 positions agree with TRBD1. Germline trimming cut 3 bases from V and 2 bases from J; bases unmatched to any gene: 5. The CDR3 loop spans 15 amino acids. Germline CDR1 is MGHRA and CDR2 is YSYEKL. The CDR3 nucleotides read TGCGCCAGCAGCCATACAGGGGGTACTCAAGAGACCCAGTACTTC. As protein: CASSHTGGTQETQYF.

The J gene is TRBJ2-7, the V gene TRBV7-2, with 8 bases identical to TRBD2. Germline values: CDR1 SGHTA, CDR2 FQGNSA. The CDR3 length is 16 residues. V dropped 1 base and J dropped 10; count of bases not matched to a gene: 15. DNA of the CDR3: TGTGCCAGCAGCTTAGGGGGGTTCAGCGGGGGTGGGTCCCAGTACTTC. Its translation: CASSLGGFSGGGSQYF.

There are a few counts of this clonotype. The CDR3 protein is CASSVRAGTSGGNEQFF. The CDR3 bases are TGTGCCAGCTCAGTACGGGCCGGGACTAGCGGGGGCAATGAGCAGTTCTTC. The rearrangement joins TRBV18 to TRBJ2-1, with 14 bases aligning to TRBD2. V was pared by 5 bases and J by 6 bases, with 9 bases of the junction left unmatched. Germline CDR1 reads KGHSH; CDR2 reads LQKENI. The CDR3 covers 17 residues.

V is TRBV4-2 and J is TRBJ2-3; possibly TRBD2 for D (5 bases). CDR1 and CDR2 from the germline V gene are LGHNA and YNFKEQ. The length of the CDR3 is 15 residues. V shed 0 bases and J shed 3 bases, with 10 bases lying between them. DNA of the CDR3: TGTGCCAGCAGCCAAGAGGGCAGGAGGACAGATACGCAGTATTTT. It yields the protein CASSQEGRRTDTQYF.

The J gene is TRBJ2-1, the V gene TRBV12-3 or TRBV12-4; D gene ambiguous. Trimming shortened V by 7 bases and J by 0 bases, and 13 bases separated the two germline ends. This CDR3 is built from 15 residues. The CDR3 protein is CASTLTAGSYNEQFF. CDR3 DNA: TGTGCCAGCACCCTAACGGCAGGCTCCTACAATGAGCAGTTCTTC.

Notes on this clonotype: An end of the junction differs from the germline gene, which may be a read error. The rearrangement links TRBV7-7 to TRBJ2-1, with D maybe TRBD2 (5 bases). Per the germline V gene, CDR1 is SSHAT and CDR2 is FNYEAQ (reference sequence). The CDR3 totals 15 residues. For the CDR3, the DNA is TGTGCTAGCAGCAATCTGACGGGAACCTACAATGAGCAGTTCTTC. This encodes CASSNLTGTYNEQFF. Full variable domain (missing parts from reference TRBV7-7 and TRBJ2-1): GAGVSQSPRYKVTKRGQDVTLRCDPISSHATLYWYQQALGQGPEFLTYFNYEAQPDKSGLPSDRFSAERPEGSISTLTIQRTEQRDSAMYRCASSNLTGTYNEQFFGPGTRLTVL.

Only a few counts were recorded for this clonotype. The chain employs TRBV4-1 and TRBJ2-7, with 9 bases aligning to TRBD1. Germline V gives CDR1 MGHRA, CDR2 YSYEKL. The CDR3 is 15 residues long. V was pared by 1 base and J by 6 bases, with 7 bases of the junction left unmatched. The CDR3 region is CASSQGSQGAGEQYF. The CDR3 DNA sequence: TGCGCCAGCAGCCAAGGATCACAGGGGGCGGGCGAGCAGTACTTC.

V and J are TRBV4-1 and TRBJ2-7; weak D call: TRBD1 (6 bases). V gave up 3 bases and J gave up 7 bases, with 16 bases separating them. The CDR3 is 14 amino acids. Germline CDR1 reads MGHRA; CDR2 reads YSYEKL. The CDR3 sequence: CASSQATGYNEQYF. The CDR3 DNA sequence: TGCGCCAGCAGCCAGGCTACAGGGTACAATGAGCAGTACTTC.

The chain links TRBV12-3 or TRBV12-4 to TRBJ2-3; 7 nucleotides line up with TRBD1. V was clipped by 5 bases and J by 4 bases; unmatched bases: 3. The CDR3 has 13 residues. In nucleotides, the CDR3 is TGTGCCAGCAGTATCGGACAGGCAGATACGCAGTATTTT. Amino acids: CASSIGQADTQYF.

The genes are TRBV7-9 and TRBJ2-1, with 7 bases aligning to TRBD1. This CDR3 contains 16 residues. The J segment lost 4 bases and the V segment lost 7 bases, leaving 13 bases of the junction unmatched. Germline CDR1 is SEHNR and CDR2 is FQNEAQ (reference sequence). CDR3 sequence reads: CASTKRGDSLYNEQFF. The DNA of the CDR3 is TGTGCCAGCACTAAAAGAGGGGACAGCTTATACAATGAGCAGTTCTTC.

The chain carries TRBV9 and TRBJ2-1; TRBD1 might be the D (5 bases). Trimming took 4 bases from V and 10 from J, leaving 18 bases between them. This CDR3 comprises 14 residues. CDR1 is SGDLS, CDR2 YYNGEE, per germline. The CDR3 is CASSPRWGLDEQFF. DNA for the CDR3: TGTGCCAGCAGCCCCCGTTGGGGCCTGGACGAGCAGTTCTTC.

The gene calls are TRBV6-5 and TRBJ2-7, with 9 nucleotides matching TRBD1. The CDR3 sequence is 15 residues long. Germline loops: CDR1 MNHEY, CDR2 SVGAGI. V trimming: 5 bases; J trimming: 7 bases; junction bases outside the gene matches: 12. The CDR3 here is CASSPNRGQVWEQYF. In nucleotides, the CDR3 is TGTGCCAGCAGTCCAAACAGGGGGCAGGTCTGGGAGCAGTACTTC.

This clonotype was observed a single time. The chain has TRBV20-1 and TRBJ1-6, with a tentative D call TRBD1 (5 bases). The ends were cut back, 4 bases at V and 7 bases at J, with 20 bases in the middle. The CDR3 is 16 residues long. Per germline, CDR1 DFQATT and CDR2 SNEGSKA (reference sequence). CDR3 loop: CSATASGGGGNSPLHF. The CDR3, as DNA: TGCAGTGCTACCGCCTCCGGGGGTGGTGGAAATTCACCCCTCCACTTT.

This clonotype was detected many times. This sequence joins TRBV7-2 and TRBJ2-3; D ambiguous. The CDR3 runs to 13 residues. V was pared by 1 base and J by 7 bases, with 9 bases between. Germline-derived CDR1 and CDR2 are SGHTA and FQGNSA. The CDR3 DNA is TGTGCCAGCAGCTTAGGTGCAGCTAATACGCAGTATTTT. Its protein is CASSLGAANTQYF.

The rearrangement links TRBV4-1 to TRBJ2-1; 10 bases line up with TRBD2. Looked up from germline, CDR1 is MGHRA and CDR2 is YSYEKL. CDR3 size: 16 residues. V shed 4 bases and J 5 bases; nucleotides not matched to a gene: 8. In DNA, the CDR3 is TGCGCCAGCAGCCCCCTGGAGCGGGGGGGGGACAATGAGCAGTTCTTC. The encoded protein is CASSPLERGGDNEQFF.

This clonotype was recorded once. The chain joins TRBV29-1 to TRBJ2-1; perhaps TRBD2 as D (6 bases). The CDR3 loop spans 15 amino acids. The V gene's germline CDR1 is SQVTM and CDR2 ANQGSEA. Trimming took off 1 base at V and 8 bases at J, with 18 bases between the two ends. The CDR3 reads CSVEVGGNEVYEQFF. The CDR3, as DNA: TGCAGCGTTGAAGTAGGAGGGAATGAGGTATATGAGCAGTTCTTC.

This clonotype was counted between two and nine times. The rearrangement joins TRBV13 to TRBJ2-1; unclear D gene. The CDR3 is made up of 13 amino acids. CDR1 and CDR2 (germline): PRHDT, FYEKMQ (reference sequence). With 9 bases removed from V and 3 bases from J, the gap between germline ends came to 12 bases. In nucleotides, the CDR3 is TGTGCCAGTGGAAAGATATTCTACAATGAGCAGTTCTTC. Translation: CASGKIFYNEQFF.

This chain uses TRBV4-3 with TRBJ2-3; TRBD2 agrees at 8 bases. The CDR3 loop spans 16 amino acids. V gave up 0 bases and J gave up 1 base; unmatched junction bases: 3. Looked up from germline, CDR1 is LGHNA and CDR2 is YSLEER. The CDR3 is CASSQELAVGTDTQYF. For the CDR3, the DNA is TGCGCCAGCAGCCAAGAACTAGCGGTGGGCACAGATACGCAGTATTTT.

As regards this clonotype: One end of the junction varies from germline; a read error may be responsible. The chain employs TRBV4-1 and TRBJ1-4; tentatively, D is TRBD1 (6 bases). Germline assignment: CDR1 MGHRA and CDR2 YSYEKL. The CDR3 is 18 residues long. DNA of the CDR3: TGCGCCAGCAGCCAAGAGGTCGTACAGGGTGCAACTAATGAAAGACTGTTTTTT. Protein product: CASSQEVVQGATNERLFF.

This clonotype was recorded many times. The chain couples TRBV28 to TRBJ2-7; perhaps TRBD1 as D (6 bases). V lost 8 bases to trimming and J lost 2 bases, with 10 bases between them. The CDR3 runs 12 residues. Germline loops: CDR1 MDHEN, CDR2 SYDVKM. CDR3 nucleotide sequence: TGTGCCAGCCGACAGGAGACCTACGAGCAGTACTTC. Translated: CASRQETYEQYF.

The chain employs TRBV2 and TRBJ2-2; 7 nucleotides align to TRBD2. The CDR3 runs to 17 residues. The germline CDR1 and CDR2 sequences are SNHLY and FYNNEI. V dropped 0 bases and J dropped 4; count of bases not matched to a gene: 8. This chain's CDR3 is CASSEASGYTRTGELFF. The CDR3 DNA sequence: TGTGCCAGCAGTGAAGCTAGCGGGTACACGCGCACCGGGGAGCTGTTTTTT.